Given below is one T cell receptor (beta chain) in context. The data originate from a study of blood T cell repertoires in COVID-19. Background on the study: Sites in the United States, Italy and Spain provided acute and convalescent COVID-19 samples.

The CDR3 has 15 amino acids. V lost 2 bases to trimming and J lost 4 bases; unmatched junction nucleotides: 0. Germline values: CDR1 SNHLY, CDR2 FYNNEI. Original handling: Amplification from reference gene primers served as the basis for estimated nucleated cell counts. Profiling relied on immunoSEQ multiplex PCR, and the TCRdb table lists in-frame clones only, not all of them. Clone size and V and J calls were adopted from that table, with D and trimming inferred from the DNA. The sample has around 110,000 clones, 80% to 85% seen once. This TCR was recovered from a woman in her seventies with acute or convalescent COVID-19. This chain joins TRBV2 and TRBJ2-2, with 11 bases matching TRBD2. The sample was peripheral blood. In DNA form, the CDR3 reads TGTGCCAGCAGTGAACTAGCGGGAGGCACCGGGGAGCTGTTTTTT. Protein sequence: CASSELAGGTGELFF.